The present TCR beta chain was sequenced within a study of blood T cell repertoires in COVID-19. At the level of the study: Samples representing acute and convalescent COVID-19 were sourced from the United States, Italy and Spain. T cells, B-cell-depleted T cells, or PBMCs supplied cDNA or gDNA.

In the original processing: Researchers report that nucleated cell counts were estimated from reference gene primer amplification. The method was immunoSEQ multiplex PCR; TCRdb's version includes in-frame clones alone and lacks a portion of them. V, J and clone size derive from that table, while D and trimming were established from the DNA sequence. The repertoire holds roughly 250,000 clones, with over 75% as singletons. The sample was peripheral blood. This clonotype was sampled from a human donor in a cohort sampled during active COVID-19.

The CDR3 region has the DNA TGTGCCAGTAGTAGAAACTACAGGACCGACGAGACCCAGTACTTC. It translates to CASSRNYRTDETQYF. The chain carries TRBV19 and TRBJ2-5; D might be TRBD1 (5 bases). This CDR3 spans 15 amino acids. Per the germline V gene, CDR1 is LNHDA and CDR2 is SQIVND (reference sequence). The V and J ends lost 4 bases and 5 bases respectively, with 17 bases between them. Drawing the rest from reference TRBV19 and TRBJ2-5, the complete variable domain is DGGITQSPKYLFRKEGQNVTLSCEQNLNHDAMYWYRQDPGQGLRLIYYSQIVNDFQKGDIAEGYSVSREKKESFPLTVTSAQKNPTAFYLCASSRNYRTDETQYFGPGTRLLVL.